This T cell receptor (beta chain) was recovered during a study of shared clonotypes between healthy human individuals. The study separated CD4+ cells into CD45RA+ naive and CD45RA-negative memory subsets. Assay: immunoSEQ multiplex PCR; the TCRdb copy retains only in-frame clones and omits some. The sample lists millions of clones, roughly 96% occurring once. CDR1 and CDR2 from the germline V gene are KGHSH and LQKENI. This CDR3 is 13 amino acids long. Deletions cut 3 bases from V and 2 bases from J, with 7 bases between. Comment on this clone: Distinct nucleotide sequences in the sample also encode this CDR3.

This sequence was found in a man aged 18-30 years in good health. V gene TRBV18 combines with J gene TRBJ1-1, with a weak D call TRBD1 (5 bases). Sequencing input: naive CD4+ T cells sorted from blood. Subset noted: CD45RA+ positively selected. The CDR3: CASSPTGNTEAFF. CDR3 nucleotides: TGTGCCAGCTCACCCACAGGTAACACTGAAGCTTTCTTT.